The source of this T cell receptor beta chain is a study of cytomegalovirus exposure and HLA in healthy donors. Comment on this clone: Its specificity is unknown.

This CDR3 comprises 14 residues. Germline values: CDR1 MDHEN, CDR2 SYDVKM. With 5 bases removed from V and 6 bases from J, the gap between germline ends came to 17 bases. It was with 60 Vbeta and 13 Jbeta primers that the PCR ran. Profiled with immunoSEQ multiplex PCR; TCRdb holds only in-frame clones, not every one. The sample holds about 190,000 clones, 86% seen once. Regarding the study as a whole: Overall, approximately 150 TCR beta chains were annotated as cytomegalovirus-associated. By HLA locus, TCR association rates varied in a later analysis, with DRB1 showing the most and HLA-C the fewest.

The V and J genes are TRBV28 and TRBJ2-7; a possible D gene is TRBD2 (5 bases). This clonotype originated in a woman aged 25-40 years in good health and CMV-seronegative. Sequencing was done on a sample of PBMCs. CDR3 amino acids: CASSETVRRLEQYF. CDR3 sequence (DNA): TGTGCCAGCAGTGAAACCGTAAGGAGGCTCGAGCAGTACTTC.